A selection of T cell receptor beta chains follows, all from one sample in a study of T cell changes during pregnancy in multiple sclerosis. Profiled with immunoSEQ multiplex PCR; TCRdb holds only in-frame clones, not every one. Of 60,000 to 70,000 clones detected, 91% appear once; the ten largest clones hold around 2.2%. This specimen was peripheral blood, taken in the third trimester of pregnancy. The receptors here all came from a female donor in good health, enrolled as a control in a pregnancy study. The CDR3 runs from the conserved cysteine through the conserved F or W. The D gene is left open where the match is weak. Size tells how often a clone was seen (once, few, many) or the class of an expanded clone, and some rows leave it out.

D,size,J,V,DNA,CDR3
TRBD1,once,TRBJ1-3,TRBV19,TGTGCCAGCCGGGACAGGGGACATCTCTCTGGAAACACCATATATTTT,CASRDRGHLSGNTIYF
TRBD1,.,TRBJ1-1,TRBV2,TGTGCCACCCTGTCGGCGACAGGGGGCCGAGGCACTGAAGCTTTCTTT,CATLSATGGRGTEAFF
.,.,TRBJ2-7,TRBV2,TGTGCCAGTCAGTGGGGGGACTCCTACGAGCAGTACTTC,CASQWGDSYEQYF
TRBD1,.,TRBJ1-1,TRBV5-4,TGTGCCAGCAGCTCCGGGACAGGGTTGACTGAAGCTTTCTTT,CASSSGTGLTEAFF
.,.,TRBJ2-3,TRBV6-6,TGTGCCAGCAGTGACGGGACAGATACGCAGTATTTT,CASSDGTDTQYF
.,.,TRBJ2-1,TRBV5-1,TGCGCCAGCAGCTACAGGGTTTTTGACAATGAGCAGTTCTTC,CASSYRVFDNEQFF
.,.,TRBJ2-5,TRBV29-1,TGCAGCGTTGTCCCTGGGGGGACAGAAGAGACCCAGTACTTC,CSVVPGGTEETQYF
TRBD1,.,TRBJ1-2,TRBV30,TGTGCCTGGGGGCACGGACAGGAAGGGTATGGCTACACCTTC,CAWGHGQEGYGYTF
TRBD1,.,TRBJ1-3,TRBV10-3,TGTGCCATCAGTGAGGGGACAGCAGCTGGAAACACCATATATTTT,CAISEGTAAGNTIYF
TRBD1,.,TRBJ1-1,TRBV2,TGTGCCACCCCAGACAGGGGGGACACTGAAGCTTTCTTT,CATPDRGDTEAFF
.,once,TRBJ2-7,TRBV7-9,TGTGCCAGCAGCTTAGCGCCGGCCTACGAGCAGTACTTC,CASSLAPAYEQYF
.,.,TRBJ1-3,TRBV28,TGTGCCAGCAGTTTGCAGGGAACCCGAAACACCATATATTTT,CASSLQGTRNTIYF
TRBD1,.,TRBJ2-7,TRBV5-1,TGCGCCAGCAGCTGGACAGGGGACGAGCAGTACTTC,CASSWTGDEQYF
.,.,TRBJ1-2,TRBV2,TGTGCCAGTGCAACCGGGCAGGGATTCTTTGGCTACACCTTC,CASATGQGFFGYTF
TRBD1,few,TRBJ1-1,TRBV15,TGTGCCACCAGGGGGACAGGGGCTACCACTGAAGCTTTCTTT,CATRGTGATTEAFF
TRBD1,.,TRBJ1-4,TRBV13,TGTGCCAGCAGCGCTACCGGGACAGGGCTGTCTAATGAAAAACTGTTTTTT,CASSATGTGLSNEKLFF
.,few,TRBJ2-2,TRBV2,TGTGCCAGCCAAGGGGACACCGGGGAGCTGTTTTTT,CASQGDTGELFF
.,.,TRBJ2-1,TRBV27,TGTGCCAGCAGTTCGAACCTGGGCGTCAATGAGCAGTTCTTC,CASSSNLGVNEQFF
.,.,TRBJ1-4,TRBV7-9,TGTGCCAGCAGCCAAGGGGGTGAAAAACTGTTTTTT,CASSQGGEKLFF
TRBD1,.,TRBJ2-7,TRBV6-1,TGTGCCACCGACAGGGACCTCTACGAGCAGTACTTC,CATDRDLYEQYF
TRBD2,.,TRBJ2-1,TRBV5-1,TGCGCCAGCAGCCCCCACCCAAGCGGGAGGGCCGGTAATGAGCAGTTCTTC,CASSPHPSGRAGNEQFF
TRBD1,few,TRBJ1-6,TRBV25-1,TGTGCCAGCAGCACAGGGGGAGTTTCACCCCTCCACTTT,CASSTGGVSPLHF
.,once,TRBJ1-2,TRBV6-5,TGTGCCAGCAGTTACTTCCGAGGGAGGGGGGATACTGGCTACACCTTC,CASSYFRGRGDTGYTF
.,.,TRBJ1-4,TRBV5-1,TGCGCCAGCAGCTTTACGGGTGCAACTAATGAAAAACTGTTTTTT,CASSFTGATNEKLFF
TRBD1,.,TRBJ2-7,TRBV20-1,TGCAGTGTCGCAGGGGGTTACGAGCAGTACTTC,CSVAGGYEQYF
TRBD1,.,TRBJ2-5,TRBV29-1,TGCAGCGCAGGACGGGACAGACCTCAAGAGACCCAGTACTTC,CSAGRDRPQETQYF
.,.,TRBJ2-7,TRBV5-1,TGCGCCAGCAGCTTGGCCGGGGTTTACGAGCAGTACTTC,CASSLAGVYEQYF
.,.,TRBJ2-7,TRBV11-2,TGTGCCAGCAGCTTGGATTACAGGGCCCTCGAGCAGTACTTC,CASSLDYRALEQYF
.,.,TRBJ2-1,TRBV6-1,TGTGCCAGCAGTGAGGAGGGGCACAATGAGCAGTTCTTC,CASSEEGHNEQFF
.,.,TRBJ2-7,TRBV6-5,TGTGCCAGCAGTTACCTCGGGACATCAGAGCAGTACTTC,CASSYLGTSEQYF
.,.,TRBJ2-1,TRBV4-2,TGTGCCAGCAGCCTCGGGACACAGAACAATGAGCAGTTCTTC,CASSLGTQNNEQFF
TRBD2,.,TRBJ2-5,TRBV5-1,TGCGCCAGCAGCCACGGGTCGACTAGCGGAGTCCAAGAGACCCAGTACTTC,CASSHGSTSGVQETQYF
TRBD2,.,TRBJ2-3,TRBV6-5,TGTGCCAGCAGTTACTCAATAGCGGGAGTGAAGGCGCAGTATTTT,CASSYSIAGVKAQYF
.,.,TRBJ1-1,TRBV19,TGTGCCAGTAACGAGATAGGACTCTCGAACACTGAAGCTTTCTTT,CASNEIGLSNTEAFF
TRBD1,.,TRBJ1-1,TRBV30,TGTGCCTGGAGTGTATTAGGGCTACAGGGGGCGATTGAAGCTTTCTTT,CAWSVLGLQGAIEAFF
TRBD1,.,TRBJ2-7,TRBV6-5,TGTGCCAGCAGCCCGACAGGGTTGTCCTACGAGCAGTACTTC,CASSPTGLSYEQYF
.,.,TRBJ1-6,TRBV4-1,TGCGCCAGCAGCCAAGGATTCCCGCGACAGAATCCCCTCCACTTT,CASSQGFPRQNPLHF
TRBD2,.,TRBJ2-2,TRBV7-8,TGTGCCAGCAGCTCGGGACTAGCGTTCACCGGGGAGCTGTTTTTT,CASSSGLAFTGELFF
.,.,TRBJ1-5,TRBV5-8,TGTGCCAGCAGCTTGGATTCAGGGATGAGCAATCAGCCCCAGCATTTT,CASSLDSGMSNQPQHF
TRBD1,.,TRBJ1-3,TRBV18,TGTGCCAGCTCGCCCGGACAGGGGAACTCTGGAAACACCATATATTTT,CASSPGQGNSGNTIYF
.,.,TRBJ1-2,TRBV7-9,TGTGCCAGCAGCTCAGTTAATGGGCCCGGCTACACCTTC,CASSSVNGPGYTF
TRBD1,.,TRBJ1-5,TRBV10-3,TGTGCCATCAGTGAGTATACAGGGGGCAATCAGCCCCAGCATTTT,CAISEYTGGNQPQHF
.,.,TRBJ1-1,TRBV6-1,TGTGCCAGCAGTGGAAGGGGGGGGGCTCTCCCGAACACTGAAGCTTTCTTT,CASSGRGGALPNTEAFF
.,.,TRBJ1-2,TRBV19,TGTGCCAGTAGTACCACAGGTCCCCCTTTCCATGGCTACACCTTC,CASSTTGPPFHGYTF
.,.,TRBJ2-7,TRBV2,TGTGCCAGCAGCGAGCCCGGCACACGGGTTAAGGATGAGCAGTACTTC,CASSEPGTRVKDEQYF
.,.,TRBJ2-5,TRBV7-7,TGTGCTAGCAGCTTGGTACAGAAAGAGACCCAGTACTTC,CASSLVQKETQYF
.,.,TRBJ2-3,TRBV2,TGTGCCAGCAGTGGCCTACGAGATACGCAGTATTTT,CASSGLRDTQYF
.,once,TRBJ2-1,TRBV5-1,TGCGCCAGCAGCCGAGACAATGAGCAGTTCTTC,CASSRDNEQFF
.,many,TRBJ1-2,TRBV28,TGTGCCAGCAGTCCCCAGGGGTCATATGGCTACACCTTC,CASSPQGSYGYTF
TRBD2,once,TRBJ2-7,TRBV6-1,TGTGCCAGCACGAAGCGGGAGGGTGGCGAGCAGTACTTC,CASTKREGGEQYF
.,.,TRBJ1-1,TRBV6-5,TGTGCCAGCAGTTACTCGGGGGGGCTGGGCACTGAAGCTTTCTTT,CASSYSGGLGTEAFF
.,.,TRBJ1-2,TRBV9,TGTGCCAGCAGCGTAGAGGCAGGAGGGGCCGCCTATGGCTACACCTTC,CASSVEAGGAAYGYTF
TRBD1,.,TRBJ1-1,TRBV19,TGTGCCAGTGCAGGGGGCGATACGGACACTGAAGCTTTCTTT,CASAGGDTDTEAFF
TRBD2,.,TRBJ2-1,TRBV10-3,TGTGCCATCACCCGATCACTAGCGGGAGGGCCCAATGAGCAGTTCTTC,CAITRSLAGGPNEQFF
TRBD2,.,TRBJ2-7,TRBV6-7,TGTGCCAGCAGGCTACAGCGGGGTCGCGAGCAGTACTTC,CASRLQRGREQYF
.,.,TRBJ1-3,TRBV6-5,TGTGCCAGCAGTTACTCGACTGGAATCTCTGGAAACACCATATATTTT,CASSYSTGISGNTIYF
.,.,TRBJ2-1,TRBV9,TGTGCCAGCACCATGGGAGGGGTGACAGGCCTCAAGTCGGGTAGAAATGAGCAGTTCTTC,CASTMGGVTGLKSGRNEQFF
.,few,TRBJ2-7,TRBV13,TGTGCCAGCAGCCCCACTAGAGGGCCCTACGAGCAGTACTTC,CASSPTRGPYEQYF
TRBD1,.,TRBJ2-7,TRBV5-4,TGTGCCAGCAGCTCTGGACAGGGCGGCTACGAGCAGTACTTC,CASSSGQGGYEQYF
.,.,TRBJ2-2,TRBV7-9,TGTGCCGGGGACTCGGGGGTAGAGTTCACCGGGGAGCTGTTTTTT,CAGDSGVEFTGELFF